Shown below are 19 T cell receptor beta chains from a single sample sequenced in a study of CXCR3-negative and CXCR3-positive naive CD8 T cells. These receptors lack a known antigen. Study-wide findings and caveats: TRB CDR3s were more hydrophobic in CXCR3-positive than in CXCR3-negative naive cells.

Libraries were UMI-labeled 5' RACE TRB cDNA. TCRdb re-called the 5' RACE reads, yielding one record per CDR3 amino acid sequence without DNA. The sample includes about 130,000 distinct CDR3 sequences. Sequencing used naive CXCR3+ CD8+ T cells from blood. Subset of the sample: CD45RO-CCR7+CD27+CD95- naive CD8+ T cells expressing CXCR3 (TNR3+). The receptors originated from a human donor in good health. Some clones in this sample may be carry-over from other donors' samples.

The chain has TRBV2 and TRBJ1-1. The CDR3 covers 14 residues. The germline gives CDR1 SNHLY, CDR2 FYNNEI. CDR3 protein: CASSDTSGYTEAFF.

The chain joins TRBV3-1 to TRBJ2-1; the D call from TCRdb, TRBD1, cannot be confirmed without DNA. The CDR3 spans 17 residues. CDR1 is LGHDT, CDR2 YNNKEL, per germline (reference sequence). CDR3 in amino acids: CASSQVVGGASYNEQFF.

The chain employs TRBV12-3 or TRBV12-4 and TRBJ2-4; lacking DNA, the TRBD1 call made by TCRdb goes unchecked. The CDR3 sequence is 14 residues long. The CDR3 here is CASSFGGAKNIQYF.

The chain uses TRBV4-2 and TRBJ1-5; no DNA is available, so the TRBD1 call from TCRdb remains unchecked. The CDR3 is 14 amino acids. Germline V gene data show CDR1 as LGHNA and CDR2 as YNFKEQ. The CDR3 sequence: CASSQDRGIQPQHF.

V gene TRBV6-2 or TRBV6-3 combines with J gene TRBJ2-1. The germline CDR1 and CDR2 sequences are MNHEY and SVGEGT. The CDR3 has 16 amino acids. The CDR3 is CASRDPTSWSYNEQFF.

CDR3 sequence: CSAFANTEAFF. The rearrangement uses TRBV29-1 and TRBJ1-1. The CDR3 totals 11 residues. CDR1 is SQVTM and CDR2 is ANQGSEA in the germline V gene.

V gene TRBV5-6 combines with J gene TRBJ2-2. CDR1 and CDR2 from the germline V gene are SGHDT and YYEEEE. This CDR3 is built from 14 residues. The CDR3 spells CASSFGVNTGELFF.

CDR3 in amino acids: CASSYSPFPGPINEQFF. The chain carries TRBV6-6 and TRBJ2-1; TCRdb designates TRBD1, a call that cannot be tested without DNA. The length of the CDR3 is 17 residues. CDR1 is MNHNY and CDR2 is SVGAGI in the germline V gene (reference sequence).

The chain joins TRBV28 to TRBJ1-1; TCRdb lists TRBD1, though no DNA is available to test this call. CDR3 length: 13 residues. Per the germline V gene, CDR1 is MDHEN and CDR2 is SYDVKM. The CDR3 loop reads CASSFQGLIEAFF.

The chain links TRBV2 to TRBJ2-1; TCRdb's D call of TRBD1 is untestable without DNA. The CDR3 covers 13 residues. The germline gives CDR1 SNHLY, CDR2 FYNNEI. CDR3: CASIGQGWNEQFF.

This chain connects TRBV9 to TRBJ2-7; the TCRdb D gene call, TRBD1, has no DNA to confirm it. CDR3 length equals 13 residues. The germline V gene encodes CDR1 SGDLS and CDR2 YYNGEE. CDR3 loop: CASSATGFNEQYF.

The chain joins TRBV12-3 or TRBV12-4 to TRBJ1-2; the TCRdb call, TRBD1, lacks DNA for checking. The CDR3 consists of 16 residues. CDR3 in amino acids: CASSLQVPVVNYGYTF.

The gene calls are TRBV6-2 or TRBV6-3 and TRBJ2-1. There are 14 residues in the CDR3. Per germline, CDR1 MNHEY and CDR2 SVGEGT. CDR3 sequence reads: CASSPTGSYNEQFF.

The chain has TRBV7-6 and TRBJ1-1. The CDR3 totals 14 residues. Per germline, CDR1 SGHVS and CDR2 FNYEAQ. This CDR3 reads CASSLYWGNTEAFF.

V is TRBV20-1 and J is TRBJ1-5. The length of the CDR3 is 14 residues. Germline CDR1 reads DFQATT; CDR2 reads SNEGSKA (reference sequence). The CDR3 region is CSANGENSNQPQHF.

The rearrangement joins TRBV4-1 to TRBJ2-7; checking the TCRdb D call of TRBD1 is not possible without DNA. Germline-derived CDR1 and CDR2 are MGHRA and YSYEKL. The CDR3 covers 15 residues. The chain's CDR3 is CASSQGPGTPYEQYF.

V usage is TRBV12-3 or TRBV12-4 and J usage is TRBJ2-7. This CDR3 contains 14 residues. The CDR3 reads CASSPHGGSYEQYF.

The rearrangement uses TRBV29-1 and TRBJ2-7; TCRdb's D gene call, TRBD2, goes unchecked for lack of DNA. The CDR3 consists of 11 residues. Germline V gives CDR1 SQVTM, CDR2 ANQGSEA. CDR3 sequence: CSVEFRDSQYF.

The chain links TRBV6-5 to TRBJ2-1. Germline lookup yields CDR1 MNHEY and CDR2 SVGAGI. The CDR3 sequence is 14 residues long. The CDR3 spells CASSYSISNYEQFF.